The sequence of this T cell receptor beta chain was determined in a study of cytotoxic CD8 clonotypes in ibrutinib-treated CLL. Study in general: Median treatment time before response sampling was 12 months, range 6 to 36.

For this clone: The antigen is unknown.

Only in-frame clones appear in the TCRdb table, and some are missing; sequencing was by immunoSEQ multiplex PCR. This table holds tens of thousands of clones, approximately 82% found once. Findings and caveats of the study: Clonality grew at ibrutinib response; at progression, it decreased back toward baseline.

The ends were cut back, 2 bases at V and 2 bases at J, with 7 bases in the middle. Germline V gene data show CDR1 as SGHTA and CDR2 as FQGNSA. The CDR3 has 14 residues. The material was PBMCs, obtained after 24 months of ibrutinib treatment. This rearrangement joins TRBV7-2 to TRBJ1-5; D unresolved. This sequence originates from a human donor with chronic lymphocytic leukemia. The DNA of the CDR3 is TGTGCCAGCAGCTTAAGTTTTGGCAATCAGCCCCAGCATTTT. This sequence encodes CASSLSFGNQPQHF.